The 21 T cell receptor beta chains in this list originate from one sample, sequenced in a study of blood T cell repertoires in COVID-19. Sequencing used immunoSEQ multiplex PCR; TCRdb keeps in-frame clones, though not all of them. The sample holds 110,000 to 150,000 clones, approximately 85% seen once. Sequenced sample: peripheral blood. Receptors were obtained from a man in his 70s with acute or convalescent COVID-19.

The CDR3 sequence is CASSLRSIGGGADTQYF. DNA for the CDR3: TGCGCCAGCAGCTTACGAAGTATAGGGGGAGGGGCAGATACGCAGTATTTT. This chain connects TRBV5-1 to TRBJ2-3, with TRBD2 as a possible D gene (7 bases). Per germline, CDR1 SGHRS and CDR2 YFSETQ. The germline V and J ends were trimmed by 2 bases and 4 bases, with 20 bases remaining between them. This CDR3 region has 17 residues.

The rearrangement links TRBV6-4 to TRBJ1-1, with D possibly matching TRBD1 (5 bases). Germline CDR1 reads MRHNA; CDR2 reads SNTAGT. The length of the CDR3 is 17 residues. Trimming took off 0 bases at V and 3 bases at J, with 17 bases between the two ends. CDR3 in amino acids: CASSDSGVGRGHTEAFF. The DNA of the CDR3 is TGTGCCAGCAGTGACTCGGGGGTCGGGAGGGGACACACTGAAGCTTTCTTT.

The chain has TRBV5-4 and TRBJ2-6, with a possible D match to TRBD1 (6 bases). The germline CDR1 and CDR2 sequences are SGHNT and YYREEE (reference sequence). This CDR3 spans 16 amino acids. The V gene lost 0 bases and the J gene lost 2 bases, with 9 bases spanning the gap. The CDR3 here is CASSLGQDAGANVLTF. The CDR3 DNA reads as TGTGCCAGCAGCTTGGGACAGGACGCTGGGGCCAACGTCCTGACTTTC.

This clone was seen once. The chain couples TRBV7-8 to TRBJ2-1, with 9 bases identical to TRBD1. This CDR3 is built from 15 residues. Germline CDR1 is SGHVS and CDR2 is FQNEAQ. Trimming at V came to 5 bases and at J to 7 bases, leaving 9 bases not matched to a gene. The CDR3 nucleotides read TGTGCCAGCAGCCAACAAGACAGGGGGAAGAATGAGCAGTTCTTC. Translating gives CASSQQDRGKNEQFF.

The CDR3 protein is CASSGTGGNEQYF. The CDR3 coding sequence is TGTGCCAGCAGCGGGACAGGCGGGAACGAGCAGTACTTC. The V call is TRBV2, the J call TRBJ2-7; 8 nucleotides agree with TRBD1. The germline V gene has CDR1 SNHLY and CDR2 FYNNEI. Trimming removed 6 bases from V and 5 bases from J; junction bases left unmatched: 6. The CDR3 runs to 13 residues.

The V and J genes are TRBV3-1 (or the pseudogene TRBV3-2) and TRBJ2-3; D unclear. The CDR3 sequence is 15 residues long. Trimming took off 3 bases at V and 2 bases at J, with 12 bases between the two ends. Looked up from germline, CDR1 is LGHDT and CDR2 is YNNKEL (reference sequence). CDR3 protein: CASSQGDTNTDTQYF. The CDR3 bases are TGTGCCAGCAGCCAGGGTGACACCAACACAGATACGCAGTATTTT.

This chain connects TRBV3-1 (or the pseudogene TRBV3-2) to TRBJ1-3, with a possible D match to TRBD1 (5 bases). The CDR3 runs to 16 residues. Trimming removed 5 bases from V and 4 bases from J, with 18 bases in between. Germline CDR1 reads LGHDT; CDR2 reads YNNKEL (reference sequence). The CDR3 region is CASSENWDFAGNTIYF. In DNA form, the CDR3 reads TGTGCCAGCAGCGAGAACTGGGACTTCGCGGGAAACACCATATATTTT.

The chain is built from TRBV28 and TRBJ1-1, with D possibly TRBD1 on 5 matching bases. In germline, CDR1 is MDHEN, CDR2 SYDVKM. Trimming removed 6 bases at V and 4 bases at J, with 24 bases between. The CDR3 is 17 amino acids. CDR3 nucleotides: TGTGCCAGCAGCGAAACCCCGGGAGGGGTGGGTGGCACTGAAGCTTTCTTT. Amino acid sequence: CASSETPGGVGGTEAFF.

This rearrangement joins TRBV10-3 to TRBJ1-2; D perhaps matches TRBD1 (5 bases). The CDR3 spans 15 residues. The ends were cut back, 0 bases at V and 8 bases at J, with 16 bases in the middle. Germline CDR1 ENHRY, CDR2 SYGVKD. This chain's CDR3 is CAISESTVTQRGYTF. CDR3 in DNA: TGTGCCATCAGTGAGTCGACAGTCACCCAGAGGGGCTACACCTTC.

The rearrangement links TRBV5-1 to TRBJ1-4; D not certain. V lost 4 bases to trimming and J lost 3 bases, with 10 bases between them. CDR1 and CDR2 from the germline V gene are SGHRS and YFSETQ. The CDR3 has 14 residues. The CDR3 protein is CASSLNNPNEKLFF. CDR3 DNA sequence: TGCGCCAGCAGCCTGAACAACCCTAATGAAAAACTGTTTTTT.

This chain uses TRBV5-5 with TRBJ2-2; a possible D gene is TRBD2 (5 bases). The CDR3 is 13 amino acids. The germline gives CDR1 SGHKS, CDR2 YYEKEE (reference sequence). The V gene lost 2 bases and the J gene lost 7 bases, with 9 bases spanning the gap. CDR3 region: CASSLGRDGELFF. The CDR3 DNA sequence: TGTGCCAGCAGCTTAGGACGGGACGGGGAGCTGTTTTTT. The full variable domain, completed using reference TRBV5-5 and TRBJ2-2, is DAGVTQSPTHLIKTRGQQVTLRCSPISGHKSVSWYQQVLGQGPQFIFQYYEKEERGRGNFPDRFSARQFPNYSSELNVNALLLGDSALYLCASSLGRDGELFFGEGSRLTVL.

The chain uses TRBV7-8 and TRBJ1-4; no reliable D call. Trimming took 7 bases from V and 0 from J, leaving 9 bases between them. The CDR3 consists of 14 residues. Germline CDR1 is SGHVS and CDR2 is FQNEAQ. CDR3 region: CASTLGATNEKLFF. The CDR3 nucleotides are TGTGCCAGCACCCTAGGAGCAACTAATGAAAAACTGTTTTTT.

The chain is built from TRBV5-1 and TRBJ2-3; TRBD2 agrees at 7 bases. CDR1 and CDR2 from the germline V gene are SGHRS and YFSETQ. This CDR3 spans 16 amino acids. V lost 4 bases and J lost 4; bases outside the gene matches: 12. CDR3 sequence reads: CASSPGPAGEADTQYF. The CDR3 DNA reads TGCGCCAGCAGCCCGGGCCCGGCGGGAGAGGCAGATACGCAGTATTTT.

V and J are TRBV5-1 and TRBJ2-5; 8 nucleotides match TRBD2. Germline CDR1 and CDR2: SGHRS and YFSETQ. V trimming: 1 base; J trimming: 7 bases; junction bases outside the gene matches: 15. This CDR3 has 17 amino acids. CDR3 amino acids: CASSLSTGGALPGTQYF. The CDR3 region has the DNA TGCGCCAGCAGCTTGTCGACCGGGGGGGCCCTCCCCGGGACCCAGTACTTC.

The chain carries TRBV11-3 and TRBJ2-1, with 10 bases aligning to TRBD2. The V gene's germline CDR1 is SGHNT and CDR2 YENEEA. Trimming at V came to 5 bases and at J to 8 bases, leaving 9 bases not matched to a gene. The CDR3 covers 15 residues. This chain's CDR3 is CASSRTSGPYDEQFF. The CDR3 DNA sequence: TGTGCCAGCAGCCGGACTAGCGGACCCTATGATGAGCAGTTCTTC.

The genes are TRBV10-3 and TRBJ2-5, with D tentatively TRBD2 (6 bases). Germline assignment: CDR1 ENHRY and CDR2 SYGVKD. The CDR3 sequence is 15 residues long. The V end lost 6 bases, the J end lost 2 bases, and 16 bases lay between the germline ends. CDR3 region: CAISRVGDSQETQYF. The CDR3 DNA reads TGTGCCATCAGCCGAGTCGGGGACTCACAAGAGACCCAGTACTTC.

This clone was counted a single time. The gene calls are TRBV9 and TRBJ1-4; the D gene is possibly TRBD1 (6 bases). The germline gives CDR1 SGDLS, CDR2 YYNGEE. The V end lost 3 bases, the J end lost 5 bases, and 11 bases lay between the germline ends. The CDR3 consists of 14 residues. The CDR3 nucleotides are TGTGCCAGCAGCGGGACAGACTTGAATGAAAAACTGTTTTTT. Amino acids: CASSGTDLNEKLFF.

The V and J genes are TRBV7-8 and TRBJ1-1; D not resolved. CDR3 length equals 14 residues. Between the trimmed V and J ends, which lost 0 bases and 10 bases, there was a span of 15 bases. The V gene's germline CDR1 is SGHVS and CDR2 FQNEAQ. Here the CDR3 DNA reads TGTGCCAGCAGCTTAGCGCGGGCCTCCGGCTTAGCTTTCTTT. This gives the protein CASSLARASGLAFF. The full variable domain, rest sourced from reference TRBV7-8 and TRBJ1-1, is GAGVSQSPRYKVAKRGQDVALRCDPISGHVSLFWYQQALGQGPEFLTYFQNEAQLDKSGLPSDRFFAERPEGSVSTLKIQRTQQEDSAVYLCASSLARASGLAFFGQGTRLTVV.

J is TRBJ1-1 and V is TRBV5-5; TRBD1 agrees at 9 bases. The CDR3 runs to 18 residues. V lost 4 bases and J lost 0; bases outside the gene matches: 13. Germline assignment: CDR1 SGHKS and CDR2 YYEKEE (reference sequence). The DNA for the CDR3 is TGTGCCAGCAGCCCACTAGCCGGGACAGGGACCCTGAACACTGAAGCTTTCTTT. As protein: CASSPLAGTGTLNTEAFF.

The chain uses TRBV5-8 and TRBJ2-4, with a weak D call TRBD2 (6 bases). The V and J ends lost 4 bases and 1 base respectively, with 12 bases between them. Per the germline V gene, CDR1 is SGHTS and CDR2 is YDEGEE. This CDR3 comprises 15 residues. The CDR3 bases are TGTGCCAGCAGCGGGGGGTTTAACGCCAAAAACATTCAGTACTTC. This encodes CASSGGFNAKNIQYF.

This clone was recorded once. The J gene is TRBJ1-5, the V gene TRBV15; D gene unclear. With 4 bases removed from V and 2 bases from J, the gap between germline ends came to 27 bases. CDR1 and CDR2 (germline): LNHNV, YYDKDF (reference sequence). The CDR3 loop spans 20 amino acids. The CDR3 spells CATSTSTILQRLSGNQPQHF. The CDR3 DNA reads TGTGCCACCAGCACTTCGACTATATTACAGCGTCTGAGTGGCAATCAGCCCCAGCATTTT.